Listed below are T cell receptor beta chains from one sample, sequenced in a study of T cells in Graves' hyperthyroidism and ophthalmopathy. TCRdb redid the calling of the multiplex PCR reads with MiXCR, one entry per CDR3 protein. This table has hundreds of thousands of distinct CDR3 sequences, around 20% appearing once. The source material was blood. These receptors all stem from a woman aged 45-65 years with Graves' hyperthyroidism that later progressed to Graves' ophthalmopathy. CDR3s include the opening cysteine and the closing phenylalanine or tryptophan. Each record gives: clone size, J gene, V gene, D gene, CDR3 protein, CDR3 DNA. The D gene is left open where the match is weak. Clone size is stated in some rows and not others, as once, few, many or a class when expanded.

abundance: few
j_gene: TRBJ2-2
v_gene: TRBV30
d_gene: .
CDR3aa: CAWTRITGELFF
CDR3nt: TGTGCCTGGACACGGATCACCGGGGAGCTGTTTTTT

abundance: .
j_gene: TRBJ2-3
v_gene: TRBV19
d_gene: .
CDR3aa: CASSIVGATGTDTQYF
CDR3nt: TGTGCCAGTAGTATAGTGGGGGCGACAGGCACAGATACGCAGTATTTT

abundance: many
j_gene: TRBJ1-1
v_gene: TRBV7-8
d_gene: .
CDR3aa: CASVRSKGTEAFF
CDR3nt: TGTGCCAGCGTGCGATCGAAGGGCACTGAAGCTTTCTTT

abundance: .
j_gene: TRBJ1-1
v_gene: TRBV30
d_gene: TRBD1
CDR3aa: CAWSTRGRRLDTEAFF
CDR3nt: TGTGCCTGGAGTACCAGGGGGCGCAGATTGGACACTGAAGCTTTCTTT

abundance: few
j_gene: TRBJ2-1
v_gene: TRBV12-3/TRBV12-4
d_gene: TRBD2
CDR3aa: CASRSLAGGHNEQFF
CDR3nt: TGTGCCAGCAGATCACTAGCGGGGGGGCATAATGAGCAGTTCTTC

abundance: many
j_gene: TRBJ2-1
v_gene: TRBV7-2
d_gene: TRBD1
CDR3aa: CASSLRQGNYNEQFF
CDR3nt: TGTGCCAGCAGCCTAAGACAGGGGAACTACAATGAGCAGTTCTTC

abundance: many
j_gene: TRBJ2-5
v_gene: TRBV6-2/TRBV6-3
d_gene: TRBD1
CDR3aa: CASSYDRDRGEETQYF
CDR3nt: TGTGCCAGCAGTTATGACCGGGACAGGGGTGAAGAGACCCAGTACTTC

abundance: .
j_gene: TRBJ2-3
v_gene: TRBV19
d_gene: TRBD2
CDR3aa: CASSPGERGTEDTQYF
CDR3nt: TGTGCCAGTAGTCCCGGGGAGCGGGGGACGGAGGATACGCAGTATTTT

abundance: .
j_gene: TRBJ2-3
v_gene: TRBV27
d_gene: .
CDR3aa: CASSWGYSTDTQYF
CDR3nt: TGTGCCAGCAGTTGGGGGTATAGCACAGATACGCAGTATTTT

abundance: .
j_gene: TRBJ2-7
v_gene: TRBV10-1
d_gene: .
CDR3aa: CASSESTESSYEQYF
CDR3nt: TGCGCCAGCAGTGAGTCAACAGAGAGCTCCTACGAGCAGTACTTC

abundance: .
j_gene: TRBJ1-5
v_gene: TRBV28
d_gene: .
CDR3aa: CATSGGGQPQHF
CDR3nt: TGTGCCACCTCGGGGGGGGGTCAGCCCCAGCATTTT

abundance: few
j_gene: TRBJ2-5
v_gene: TRBV12-3/TRBV12-4
d_gene: TRBD1
CDR3aa: CASGRTGLRETQYF
CDR3nt: TGTGCCAGCGGTAGGACAGGACTGAGGGAGACCCAGTACTTC

abundance: many
j_gene: TRBJ1-4
v_gene: TRBV3-1
d_gene: .
CDR3aa: CASSQDLQEKLFF
CDR3nt: TGTGCCAGCAGCCAAGATCTTCAGGAAAAACTGTTTTTT

abundance: few
j_gene: TRBJ1-2
v_gene: TRBV14
d_gene: TRBD1
CDR3aa: CASSRTGGGLNYGYTF
CDR3nt: TGTGCCAGCAGCCGGACAGGGGGCGGATTGAACTATGGCTACACCTTC

abundance: .
j_gene: TRBJ1-2
v_gene: TRBV7-9
d_gene: .
CDR3aa: CASNRDSYGYTF
CDR3nt: TGTGCCAGTAACAGGGATTCCTATGGCTACACCTTC

abundance: .
j_gene: TRBJ2-2
v_gene: TRBV29-1
d_gene: .
CDR3aa: CSVYTGELFF
CDR3nt: TGCAGCGTCTACACCGGGGAGCTGTTTTTT

abundance: .
j_gene: TRBJ2-3
v_gene: TRBV7-9
d_gene: TRBD1
CDR3aa: CASSFPGTEQYF
CDR3nt: TGTGCCAGCAGCTTCCCCGGGACAGAGCAGTATTTT

abundance: few
j_gene: TRBJ2-3
v_gene: TRBV6-1
d_gene: .
CDR3aa: CASRVGSTDTQYF
CDR3nt: TGTGCCAGCAGAGTCGGTAGCACAGATACGCAGTATTTT

abundance: many
j_gene: TRBJ2-5
v_gene: TRBV30
d_gene: TRBD1
CDR3aa: CACQGVSLETQYF
CDR3nt: TGTGCCTGTCAGGGGGTTAGCTTAGAGACCCAGTACTTC

abundance: .
j_gene: TRBJ2-3
v_gene: TRBV11-2
d_gene: TRBD2
CDR3aa: CASSLSGLDTDTQYF
CDR3nt: TGTGCCAGCAGCTTATCGGGACTAGACACAGATACGCAGTATTTT

abundance: many
j_gene: TRBJ1-2
v_gene: TRBV5-1
d_gene: .
CDR3aa: CASKTGGLDYGYTF
CDR3nt: TGCGCCAGCAAAACAGGAGGGCTCGACTATGGCTACACCTTC

abundance: few
j_gene: TRBJ2-1
v_gene: TRBV7-8
d_gene: TRBD2
CDR3aa: CASSPTSGALPNEQFF
CDR3nt: TGTGCCAGCAGCCCTACTAGCGGGGCCTTACCCAATGAGCAGTTCTTC

abundance: .
j_gene: TRBJ1-1
v_gene: TRBV15
d_gene: .
CDR3aa: CATSTIRVGGNTEAFF
CDR3nt: TGTGCCACCAGCACAATCCGGGTGGGTGGGAACACTGAAGCTTTCTTT

abundance: few
j_gene: TRBJ1-2
v_gene: TRBV27
d_gene: .
CDR3aa: CASSPLADPYGYTF
CDR3nt: TGTGCCAGCAGTCCCCTTGCGGATCCCTATGGCTACACCTTC

abundance: .
j_gene: TRBJ2-2
v_gene: TRBV11-3
d_gene: TRBD1
CDR3aa: CASSWGQGDTGELFF
CDR3nt: TGTGCCAGCAGCTGGGGACAGGGGGACACCGGGGAGCTGTTTTTT

abundance: .
j_gene: TRBJ2-5
v_gene: TRBV12-5
d_gene: .
CDR3aa: CASAPGAVYQETQYF
CDR3nt: TGTGCTAGTGCCCCGGGGGCGGTGTACCAAGAGACCCAGTACTTC

abundance: .
j_gene: TRBJ2-1
v_gene: TRBV2
d_gene: .
CDR3aa: CASSTSSSSYNEQFF
CDR3nt: TGTGCCAGCAGTACTAGCTCCAGCTCCTACAATGAGCAGTTCTTC

abundance: .
j_gene: TRBJ2-5
v_gene: TRBV9
d_gene: .
CDR3aa: CASSWGAGETQYF
CDR3nt: TGTGCCAGCAGTTGGGGGGCCGGGGAGACCCAGTACTTC

abundance: many
j_gene: TRBJ2-5
v_gene: TRBV11-3
d_gene: .
CDR3aa: CASSLTIGETQYF
CDR3nt: TGTGCCAGCAGCTTAACTATAGGGGAGACCCAGTACTTC

abundance: many
j_gene: TRBJ2-1
v_gene: TRBV11-3
d_gene: .
CDR3aa: CASSLGVAGYNEQFF
CDR3nt: TGTGCCAGCAGCTTAGGGGTAGCAGGTTACAATGAGCAGTTCTTC

abundance: .
j_gene: TRBJ1-1
v_gene: TRBV20-1
d_gene: .
CDR3aa: CSAPRQRLNTEAFF
CDR3nt: TGCAGTGCTCCCAGACAGAGACTGAACACTGAAGCTTTCTTT

abundance: .
j_gene: TRBJ2-1
v_gene: TRBV3-1
d_gene: .
CDR3aa: CASSQDGGPPYNEQFF
CDR3nt: TGTGCCAGCAGCCAAGACGGGGGGCCGCCCTACAATGAGCAGTTCTTC

abundance: .
j_gene: TRBJ2-3
v_gene: TRBV27
d_gene: TRBD2
CDR3aa: CASSQLPLAGGEDTQYF
CDR3nt: TGTGCCAGCAGCCAACTCCCCCTAGCGGGGGGCGAAGATACGCAGTATTTT

abundance: few
j_gene: TRBJ2-7
v_gene: TRBV12-3/TRBV12-4
d_gene: .
CDR3aa: CASSLGINYEQYF
CDR3nt: TGTGCCAGCAGTTTAGGGATTAACTACGAGCAGTACTTC

abundance: many
j_gene: TRBJ2-3
v_gene: TRBV30
d_gene: .
CDR3aa: CAWTPRRGSTDTQYF
CDR3nt: TGTGCCTGGACACCTCGACGGGGAAGCACAGATACGCAGTATTTT

abundance: .
j_gene: TRBJ2-1
v_gene: TRBV7-9
d_gene: TRBD2
CDR3aa: CASSASGGGYNEQFF
CDR3nt: TGTGCCAGCAGCGCTAGCGGGGGCGGCTACAATGAGCAGTTCTTC

abundance: .
j_gene: TRBJ2-1
v_gene: TRBV20-1
d_gene: TRBD2
CDR3aa: CSARDWRGVNGEQFF
CDR3nt: TGCAGTGCTAGAGACTGGCGGGGGGTAAATGGTGAGCAGTTCTTC

abundance: .
j_gene: TRBJ1-5
v_gene: TRBV27
d_gene: .
CDR3aa: CASSSLDQPQHF
CDR3nt: TGTGCCAGCAGCTCCTTAGACCAGCCCCAGCATTTT

abundance: many
j_gene: TRBJ1-1
v_gene: TRBV3-1
d_gene: .
CDR3aa: CASSQAYREAEAFF
CDR3nt: TGTGCCAGCAGCCAAGCGTACAGGGAGGCTGAAGCTTTCTTT

abundance: .
j_gene: TRBJ2-7
v_gene: TRBV2
d_gene: TRBD1
CDR3aa: CASRYGDRGAYEQYF
CDR3nt: TGTGCCAGCAGGTACGGTGACAGGGGAGCCTACGAGCAGTACTTC

abundance: .
j_gene: TRBJ1-3
v_gene: TRBV4-2
d_gene: .
CDR3aa: CASSQVLAVRQRGNTIYF
CDR3nt: TGTGCCAGCAGCCAAGTACTGGCAGTACGACAGAGAGGAAACACCATATATTTT

abundance: many
j_gene: TRBJ2-6
v_gene: TRBV20-1
d_gene: .
CDR3aa: CSARDQGSGANVLTF
CDR3nt: TGCAGTGCTAGAGATCAGGGCTCTGGGGCCAACGTCCTGACTTTC

abundance: .
j_gene: TRBJ1-5
v_gene: TRBV4-1
d_gene: .
CDR3aa: CASSQATPRSGQPQHF
CDR3nt: TGCGCCAGCAGCCAAGCGACACCGCGATCCGGGCAGCCCCAGCATTTT

abundance: .
j_gene: TRBJ2-6
v_gene: TRBV3-1
d_gene: .
CDR3aa: CASSQIRGAVSGANVLTF
CDR3nt: TGTGCCAGCAGCCAAATTCGGGGGGCCGTCTCTGGGGCCAACGTCCTGACTTTC

abundance: few
j_gene: TRBJ2-6
v_gene: TRBV2
d_gene: .
CDR3aa: CASSRSRAGANVLTF
CDR3nt: TGTGCCAGCAGCCGAAGCCGTGCTGGGGCCAACGTCCTGACTTTC

abundance: many
j_gene: TRBJ2-3
v_gene: TRBV7-9
d_gene: TRBD2
CDR3aa: CASSLGEMAGGTDTQYF
CDR3nt: TGTGCCAGCAGCCTGGGGGAGATGGCGGGGGGCACAGATACGCAGTATTTT

abundance: few
j_gene: TRBJ1-5
v_gene: TRBV5-1
d_gene: .
CDR3aa: CASRSGADSNQPQHF
CDR3nt: TGCGCCAGCAGGAGTGGGGCGGATAGCAATCAGCCCCAGCATTTT

abundance: few
j_gene: TRBJ2-7
v_gene: TRBV4-2
d_gene: TRBD2
CDR3aa: CASSRGRAGGWYEQYF
CDR3nt: TGTGCCAGCAGCCGGGGACGGGCGGGGGGTTGGTACGAGCAGTACTTC

abundance: .
j_gene: TRBJ1-3
v_gene: TRBV20-1
d_gene: .
CDR3aa: CSANYGTGNTIYF
CDR3nt: TGCAGTGCTAATTACGGAACTGGAAACACCATATATTTT

abundance: few
j_gene: TRBJ1-2
v_gene: TRBV12-3/TRBV12-4
d_gene: .
CDR3aa: CASSPGTPNYGYTF
CDR3nt: TGTGCCAGCAGTCCAGGGACTCCTAACTATGGCTACACCTTC

abundance: few
j_gene: TRBJ2-7
v_gene: TRBV19
d_gene: .
CDR3aa: CASSIGRTYEQYF
CDR3nt: TGTGCCAGTAGTATAGGACGAACCTACGAGCAGTACTTC

abundance: .
j_gene: TRBJ2-3
v_gene: TRBV5-1
d_gene: TRBD2
CDR3aa: CASSLSVAGGINTQYF
CDR3nt: TGCGCCAGCAGCTTGTCGGTAGCGGGGGGGATAAATACGCAGTATTTT